The rows below give T cell receptor beta chains drawn from one sample of a study of cytotoxic CD8 clonotypes in ibrutinib-treated CLL. The method was immunoSEQ multiplex PCR; TCRdb's version includes in-frame clones alone and lacks a portion of them. The sample records 95,000 to 100,000 clones, 70% to 85% being singletons. The specimen was PBMCs, collected after 12 months of ibrutinib treatment. The receptor source for this set is a human donor with chronic lymphocytic leukemia. Each CDR3 is given with its conserved first and last residue.

J | V | CDR3
TRBJ2-1 | TRBV7-2 | CASSYDGTDQFF
TRBJ2-7 | TRBV25-1 | CASSETTPYEQYF
TRBJ2-3 | TRBV7-3 | CASSLGDRTTSTDTQYF
TRBJ2-1 | TRBV2 | CASRGRDTESSEQFF
TRBJ1-1 | TRBV30 | CAWRPWGQSNTEAFF
TRBJ1-2 | TRBV6-5 | CASSYSGGGYTF
TRBJ2-7 | TRBV5-4 | CASSRGLAGATSTYEQYF
TRBJ2-5 | TRBV7-3 | CASSLFGGYQETQYF
TRBJ2-7 | TRBV2 | CASSARGYEQYF
TRBJ1-3 | TRBV19 | CASWDRSGNTIYF
TRBJ2-3 | TRBV5-4 | CASSPVGTDTQYF
TRBJ1-5 | TRBV19 | CASSIPGVGNQPQHF
TRBJ1-5 | TRBV2 | CASGTGYTPQHF
TRBJ1-2 | TRBV6-6 | CASSYQQGGHYGYTF
TRBJ2-1 | TRBV6-1 | CASRVVSEGEQFF
TRBJ1-2 | TRBV28 | CASSSGTGGGTF
TRBJ2-7 | TRBV28 | CASSSTGLADYEQYF
TRBJ2-1 | TRBV4-1 | CASSQEGLAGYGLNEQFF
TRBJ2-3 | TRBV11-3 | CASSQTGTGETDTQYF
TRBJ2-2 | TRBV14 | CASMMKLAGNTGELFF
TRBJ2-3 | TRBV7-2 | CASSLSQSTDTQYF
TRBJ2-7 | TRBV30 | CAWSAGQGNYEQYF
TRBJ1-5 | TRBV19 | CASSLVSSSGQGAFSNQPQHF
TRBJ2-6 | TRBV27 | CASSSGGLGANVLTF